The rows below give T cell receptor beta chains drawn from one sample of a study of cytomegalovirus exposure and HLA in healthy donors. Using immunoSEQ multiplex PCR, the repertoire was profiled, and TCRdb retains in-frame clones only, with some absent. The sample holds more than 50,000 clones, about 70% seen once. Sequenced material: PBMCs. The receptors shown here come from a woman in her forties or fifties in good health and CMV-seropositive. Both conserved end residues are part of each CDR3. D genes are given only for firm matches. Size tells how often a clone was seen (once, few, many) or the class of an expanded clone, and some rows leave it out.

D	V	size	J	DNA	CDR3
NA	TRBV19	NA	TRBJ2-1	TGTGCCAGTAGTAAAGGGGGAACCCGGGTCTACAATGAGCAGTTCTTC	CASSKGGTRVYNEQFF
TRBD1	TRBV6-5	NA	TRBJ2-7	TGTGCCAGCTATTCTGGACAGGCCCACTACGAGCAGTACTTC	CASYSGQAHYEQYF
NA	TRBV7-3	NA	TRBJ1-1	TGTGCCAGCAGCCGGACACACGACACTGAAGCTTTCTTT	CASSRTHDTEAFF
NA	TRBV9	NA	TRBJ2-2	TGTGCCAGCAGCGCTTCCCACGGACTGGCCCCCACCGGGGAGCTGTTTTTT	CASSASHGLAPTGELFF
NA	TRBV2	few	TRBJ1-5	TGTGCCAGCAGTGGGGCTAGCCATCAGCCCCAGCATTTT	CASSGASHQPQHF
TRBD2	TRBV4-2	NA	TRBJ2-1	TGTGCCAGCAGCCAAGAACTAGCGGGGTCCTACAATGAGCAGTTCTTC	CASSQELAGSYNEQFF
TRBD1	TRBV5-1	NA	TRBJ1-4	TGCGCCAGCAGACGGACAGGGGACACTAATGAAAAACTGTTTTTT	CASRRTGDTNEKLFF
TRBD1	TRBV13	NA	TRBJ1-6	TGTGCCAGCAGCCGTACAGGGGGCATCTATAATTCACCCCTCCACTTT	CASSRTGGIYNSPLHF
TRBD1	TRBV6-1	NA	TRBJ2-1	TGTGCCAGCAGTGAACGTTCCGGGACAGGGTTCAATGAGCAGTTCTTC	CASSERSGTGFNEQFF
NA	TRBV1	once	TRBJ2-3	TGCACCAGCAGCGTGAGCGGGAGGGCCGATCCCACAGATACGCAGTATTTT	CTSSVSGRADPTDTQYF
NA	TRBV19	NA	TRBJ1-6	TGTGCCAGTAGTCTAGGACCCGAGGGAACACCCCTCCACTTT	CASSLGPEGTPLHF
TRBD1	TRBV6-1	NA	TRBJ2-3	TGTGCCAGCAGTGACAGACAGGGGTGGGATACGCAGTATTTT	CASSDRQGWDTQYF
NA	TRBV27	NA	TRBJ2-5	TGTGCCAGCGGACATGCCCAAGAGACCCAGTACTTC	CASGHAQETQYF
NA	TRBV14	NA	TRBJ2-1	TGTGCCAGCAGCCAAGAGATACGGTTTGAGCAGTTCTTC	CASSQEIRFEQFF
NA	TRBV6-5	once	TRBJ2-2	TGTGCCAGCAGCCAAAGACAGTCCACCGGGGAGCTGTTTTTT	CASSQRQSTGELFF
NA	TRBV7-2	NA	TRBJ2-5	TGTGCCAGCAGCTTAGATCCGGGGGGCCCCTTTGGGACCCAGTACTTC	CASSLDPGGPFGTQYF
TRBD1	TRBV19	NA	TRBJ1-1	TGTGCCAGTACAGACAGGGGGCGGACTGAAGCTTTCTTT	CASTDRGRTEAFF
TRBD1	TRBV5-1	NA	TRBJ1-6	TGCGCCAGCAGCTTCGGGGACAGGGGTAACTCACCCCTCCACTTT	CASSFGDRGNSPLHF
TRBD1	TRBV5-1	once	TRBJ1-6	TGCGCCAGCAGCCCCGGCGTACCGGGACAGGGACTGTATAATTCACCCCTCCACTTT	CASSPGVPGQGLYNSPLHF
NA	TRBV4-2	NA	TRBJ2-7	TGTGCCAGCAGCCAAGAGTATCGGGATCGCTACGAGCAGTACTTC	CASSQEYRDRYEQYF
NA	TRBV4-2	NA	TRBJ1-1	TGTGCCAGCAGCCCCCACGGGGAGGGGGGAAGGAACACTGAAGCTTTCTTT	CASSPHGEGGRNTEAFF
NA	TRBV5-6	few	TRBJ1-2	TGTGCCAGCAGCTTGGCGCGGTGGGGCTACACCTTC	CASSLARWGYTF
TRBD1	TRBV7-7	NA	TRBJ2-3	TGTGCTAGCAGCTCCGGGACAGGGAGGTCAGATACGCAGTATTTT	CASSSGTGRSDTQYF
TRBD1	TRBV7-3	NA	TRBJ1-1	TGTGCCAGCAGCCTACAGGGGTACACTGAAGCTTTCTTT	CASSLQGYTEAFF
TRBD1	TRBV28	NA	TRBJ1-6	TGTGCCAGCAGACACAGGGACAGTTATTCACCCCTCCACTTT	CASRHRDSYSPLHF